This T cell receptor beta chain is from a study of blood T cell repertoires in COVID-19. Across the whole study: Samples taken during acute and convalescent COVID-19 were collected in the United States, Italy and Spain. PBMCs, B-cell-depleted T cells, or T cells were the source of the cDNA or gDNA that made up the material.

In the study's own analysis: Nucleated cell number was recorded as an estimate derived from reference gene primer amplification. Assay used: immunoSEQ multiplex PCR; TCRdb lists only in-frame clones, some missing. V, J and clone size were drawn from that table, and D and trimming were deduced from the DNA. The table shows roughly 70,000 clones, with around 90% occurring only once. Input material: peripheral blood. This clonotype was obtained from a woman aged 55-70 years with active COVID-19.

DNA of the CDR3: TGCGCCAGCAGACCTCCGACAGGAAACATTCAGTACTTC. Protein product: CASRPPTGNIQYF. This sequence joins TRBV5-1 and TRBJ2-4; D is possibly TRBD1 (6 bases). Trimming took 5 bases from V and 6 from J, leaving 12 bases between them. Per the germline V gene, CDR1 is SGHRS and CDR2 is YFSETQ. The CDR3 totals 13 residues.